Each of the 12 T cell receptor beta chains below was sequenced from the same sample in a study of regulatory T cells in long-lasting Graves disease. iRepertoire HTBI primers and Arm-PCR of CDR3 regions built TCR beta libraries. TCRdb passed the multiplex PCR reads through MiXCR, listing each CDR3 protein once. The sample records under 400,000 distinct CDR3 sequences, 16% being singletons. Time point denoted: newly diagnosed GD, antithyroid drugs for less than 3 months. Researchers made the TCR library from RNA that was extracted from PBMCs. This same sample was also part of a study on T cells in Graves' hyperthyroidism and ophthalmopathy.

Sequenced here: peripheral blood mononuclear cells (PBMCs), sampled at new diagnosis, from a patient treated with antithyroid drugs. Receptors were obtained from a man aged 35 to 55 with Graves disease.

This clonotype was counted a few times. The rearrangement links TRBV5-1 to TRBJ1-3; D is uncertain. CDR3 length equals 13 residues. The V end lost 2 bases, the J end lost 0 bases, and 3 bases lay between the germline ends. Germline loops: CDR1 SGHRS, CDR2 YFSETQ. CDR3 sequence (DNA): TGCGCCAGCAGCTTTGGCTCTGGAAACACCATATATTTT. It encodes CASSFGSGNTIYF.

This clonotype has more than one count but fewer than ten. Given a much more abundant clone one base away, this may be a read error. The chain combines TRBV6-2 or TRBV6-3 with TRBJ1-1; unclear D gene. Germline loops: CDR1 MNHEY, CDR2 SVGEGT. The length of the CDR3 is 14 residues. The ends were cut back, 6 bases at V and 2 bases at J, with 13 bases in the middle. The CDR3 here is CASRLRRGNTEAFF. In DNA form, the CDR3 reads TGTGCCAGCAGACTTCGACGGGGTAACACTGAAGCTTTCTTT.

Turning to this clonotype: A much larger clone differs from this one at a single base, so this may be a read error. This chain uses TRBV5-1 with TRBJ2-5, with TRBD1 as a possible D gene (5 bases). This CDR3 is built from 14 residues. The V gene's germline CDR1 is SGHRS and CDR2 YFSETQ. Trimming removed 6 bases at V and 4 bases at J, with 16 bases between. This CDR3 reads CASNSTSRVETQYF. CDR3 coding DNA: TGCGCCAGCAACTCGACAAGCAGGGTAGAGACCCAGTACTTC.

CDR3 nucleotide sequence: TGTGCCTGGAGTGACGGGGCCTCCTACGAGCAGTACTTC. The encoded protein is CAWSDGASYEQYF. The V and J genes are TRBV30 and TRBJ2-7, with D perhaps matching TRBD1 or TRBD2 (5 bases each). This CDR3 has 13 amino acids. Per the germline V gene, CDR1 is GTSNPN and CDR2 is SVGIG (reference sequence). V was pared by 1 base and J by 0 bases, with 7 bases between.

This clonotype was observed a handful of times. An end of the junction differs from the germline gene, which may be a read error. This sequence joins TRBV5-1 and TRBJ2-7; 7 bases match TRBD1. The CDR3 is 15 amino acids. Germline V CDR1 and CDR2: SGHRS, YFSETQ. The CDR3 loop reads CASSSQGTASYEQCF. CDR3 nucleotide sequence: TGCGCCAGCAGCTCACAGGGGACAGCTTCCTACGAGCAGTGCTTC.

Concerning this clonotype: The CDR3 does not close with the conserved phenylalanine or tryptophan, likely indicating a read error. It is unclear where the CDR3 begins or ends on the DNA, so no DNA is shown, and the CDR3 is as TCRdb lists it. CDR3 residues: CATSDSGGAREQYFGP. J is TRBJ2-3 and V is TRBV24-1; the D call of TRBD2 is as the table states it, not checked on the DNA. Germline lookup yields CDR1 KGHDR and CDR2 SFDVKD. The CDR3 is made up of 16 amino acids, end residues included.

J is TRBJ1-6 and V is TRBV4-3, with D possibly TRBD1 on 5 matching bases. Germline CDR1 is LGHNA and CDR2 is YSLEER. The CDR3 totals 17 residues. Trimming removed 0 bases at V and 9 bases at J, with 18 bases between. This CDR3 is CASSQEIGTHFGSPLHF. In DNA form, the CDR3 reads TGCGCCAGCAGCCAAGAAATAGGGACCCACTTTGGTTCACCCCTCCACTTT.

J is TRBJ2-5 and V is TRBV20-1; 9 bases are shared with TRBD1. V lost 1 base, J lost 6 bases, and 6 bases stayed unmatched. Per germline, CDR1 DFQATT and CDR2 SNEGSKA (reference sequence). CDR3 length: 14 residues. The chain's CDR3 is CSARAADRGKTQYF. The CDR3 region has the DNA TGCAGTGCTAGAGCAGCGGACAGGGGAAAGACCCAGTACTTC.

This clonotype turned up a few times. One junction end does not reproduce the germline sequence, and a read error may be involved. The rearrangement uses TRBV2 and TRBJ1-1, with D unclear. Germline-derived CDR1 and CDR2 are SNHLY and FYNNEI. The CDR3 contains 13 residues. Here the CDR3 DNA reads TGTGCCAGCACGGACGGCGCAAACACTGGAGCTTTCTTT. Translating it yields CASTDGANTGAFF.

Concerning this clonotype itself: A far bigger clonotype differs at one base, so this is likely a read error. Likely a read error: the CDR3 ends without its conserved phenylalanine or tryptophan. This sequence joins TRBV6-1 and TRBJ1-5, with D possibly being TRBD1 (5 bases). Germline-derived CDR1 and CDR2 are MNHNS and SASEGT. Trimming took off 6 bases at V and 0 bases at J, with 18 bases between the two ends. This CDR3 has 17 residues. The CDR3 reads CASSLDRGIYSNQPQHL. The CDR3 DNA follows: TGTGCCAGCAGCTTGGACCGGGGGATCTATAGCAATCAGCCCCAGCATCTT.

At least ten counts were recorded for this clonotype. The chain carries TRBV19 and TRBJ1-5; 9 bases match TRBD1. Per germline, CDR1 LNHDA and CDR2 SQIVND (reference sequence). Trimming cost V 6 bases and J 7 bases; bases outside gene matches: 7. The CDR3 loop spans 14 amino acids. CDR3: CASRDRGSNQPQHF. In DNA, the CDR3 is TGTGCCAGTAGGGACAGGGGTAGTAACCAGCCCCAGCATTTT.

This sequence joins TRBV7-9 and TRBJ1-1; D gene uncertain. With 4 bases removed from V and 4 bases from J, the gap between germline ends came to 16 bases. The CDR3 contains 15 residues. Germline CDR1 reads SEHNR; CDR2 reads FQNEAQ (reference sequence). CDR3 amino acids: CASSSRSGFATEAFF. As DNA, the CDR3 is TGTGCCAGCAGCTCCAGATCGGGGTTTGCCACTGAAGCTTTCTTT.